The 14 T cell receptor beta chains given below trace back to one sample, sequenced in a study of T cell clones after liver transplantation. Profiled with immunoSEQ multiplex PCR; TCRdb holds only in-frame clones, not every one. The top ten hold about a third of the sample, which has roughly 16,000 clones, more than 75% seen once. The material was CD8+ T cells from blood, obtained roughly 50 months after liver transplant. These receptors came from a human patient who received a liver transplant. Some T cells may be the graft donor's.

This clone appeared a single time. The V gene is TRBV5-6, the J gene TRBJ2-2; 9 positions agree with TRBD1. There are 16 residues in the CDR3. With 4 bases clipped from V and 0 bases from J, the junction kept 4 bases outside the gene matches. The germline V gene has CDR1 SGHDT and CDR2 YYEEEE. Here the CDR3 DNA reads TGTGCCAGCAGCCCCGGACAGGGGTCGAACACCGGGGAGCTGTTTTTT. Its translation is CASSPGQGSNTGELFF.

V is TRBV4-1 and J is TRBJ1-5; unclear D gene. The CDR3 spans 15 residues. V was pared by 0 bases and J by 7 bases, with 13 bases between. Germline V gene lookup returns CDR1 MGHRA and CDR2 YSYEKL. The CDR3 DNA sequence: TGCGCCAGCAGCCAAGATACCGGGCGCCACCAGCCCCAGCATTTT. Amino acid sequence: CASSQDTGRHQPQHF.

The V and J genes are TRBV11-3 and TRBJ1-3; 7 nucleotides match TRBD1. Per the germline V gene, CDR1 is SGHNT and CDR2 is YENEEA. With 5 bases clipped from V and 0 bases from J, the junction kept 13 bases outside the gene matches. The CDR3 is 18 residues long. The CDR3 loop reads CASSPVDATGISGNTIYF. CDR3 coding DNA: TGTGCCAGCAGCCCTGTTGACGCGACAGGGATCTCTGGAAACACCATATATTTT.

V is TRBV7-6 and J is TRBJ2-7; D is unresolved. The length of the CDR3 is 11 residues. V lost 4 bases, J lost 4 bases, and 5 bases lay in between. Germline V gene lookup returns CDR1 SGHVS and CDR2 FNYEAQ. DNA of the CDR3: TGTGCCAGCAGCTCCCAATACGAGCAGTACTTC. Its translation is CASSSQYEQYF.

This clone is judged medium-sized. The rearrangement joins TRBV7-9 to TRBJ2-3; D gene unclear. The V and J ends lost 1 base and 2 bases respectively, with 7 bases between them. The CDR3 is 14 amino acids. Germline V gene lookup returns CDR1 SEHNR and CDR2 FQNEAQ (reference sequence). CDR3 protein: CASSLVVVTDTQYF. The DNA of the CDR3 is TGTGCCAGCAGCTTAGTGGTAGTCACAGATACGCAGTATTTT.

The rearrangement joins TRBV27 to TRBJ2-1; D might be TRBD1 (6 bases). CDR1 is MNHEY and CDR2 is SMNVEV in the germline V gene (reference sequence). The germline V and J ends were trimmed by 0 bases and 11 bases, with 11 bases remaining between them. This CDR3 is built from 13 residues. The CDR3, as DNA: TGTGCCAGCAGTTTATCGATAACAGGGAAGCAGTTCTTC. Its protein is CASSLSITGKQFF.

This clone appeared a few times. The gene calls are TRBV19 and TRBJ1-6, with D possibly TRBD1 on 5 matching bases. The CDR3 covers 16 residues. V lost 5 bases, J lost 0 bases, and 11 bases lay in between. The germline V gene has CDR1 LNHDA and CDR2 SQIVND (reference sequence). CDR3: CASSVGGLSYNSPLHF. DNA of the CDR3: TGTGCCAGTAGTGTCGGGGGTCTCTCCTATAATTCACCCCTCCACTTT.

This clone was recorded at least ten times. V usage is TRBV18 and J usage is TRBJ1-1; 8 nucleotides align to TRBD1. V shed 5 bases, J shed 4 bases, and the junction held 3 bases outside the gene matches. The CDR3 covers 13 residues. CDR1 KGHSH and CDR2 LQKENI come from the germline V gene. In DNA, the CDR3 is TGTGCCAGCTCATCAACAGGGGGCACTGAAGCTTTCTTT. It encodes CASSSTGGTEAFF.

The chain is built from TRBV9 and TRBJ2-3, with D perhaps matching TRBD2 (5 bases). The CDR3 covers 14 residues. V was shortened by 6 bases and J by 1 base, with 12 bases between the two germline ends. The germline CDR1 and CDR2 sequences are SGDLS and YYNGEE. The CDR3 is CASTPPGGTDTQYF. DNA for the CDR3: TGTGCCAGCACCCCCCCCGGGGGCACAGATACGCAGTATTTT. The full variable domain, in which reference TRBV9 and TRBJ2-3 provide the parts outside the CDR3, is DSGVTQTPKHLITATGQRVTLRCSPRSGDLSVYWYQQSLDQGLQFLIQYYNGEERAKGNILERFSAQQFPDLHSELNLSSLELGDSALYFCASTPPGGTDTQYFGPGTRLTVL.

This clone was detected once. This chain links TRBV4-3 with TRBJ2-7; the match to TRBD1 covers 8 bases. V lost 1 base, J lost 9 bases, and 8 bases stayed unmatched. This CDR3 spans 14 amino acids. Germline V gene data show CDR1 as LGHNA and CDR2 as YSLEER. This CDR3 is CASSQAHPGQGQYF. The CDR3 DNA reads TGCGCCAGCAGCCAAGCCCACCCTGGACAGGGGCAGTACTTC.

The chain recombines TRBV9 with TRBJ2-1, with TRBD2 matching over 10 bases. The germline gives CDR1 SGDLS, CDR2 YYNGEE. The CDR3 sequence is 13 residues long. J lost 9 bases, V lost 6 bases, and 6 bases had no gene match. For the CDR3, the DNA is TGTGCCAGCAACAGCGGGGGGGCATCTGAGCAGTTCTTC. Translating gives CASNSGGASEQFF.

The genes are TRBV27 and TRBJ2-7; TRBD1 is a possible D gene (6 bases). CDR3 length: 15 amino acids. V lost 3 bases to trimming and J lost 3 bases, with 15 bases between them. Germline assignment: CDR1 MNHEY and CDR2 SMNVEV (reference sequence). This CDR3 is CASSLDPTGNYEQYF. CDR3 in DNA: TGTGCCAGCAGTTTGGACCCGACAGGAAACTACGAGCAGTACTTC.

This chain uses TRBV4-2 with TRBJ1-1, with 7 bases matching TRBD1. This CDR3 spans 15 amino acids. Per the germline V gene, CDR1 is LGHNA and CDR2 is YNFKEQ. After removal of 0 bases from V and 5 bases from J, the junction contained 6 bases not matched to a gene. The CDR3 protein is CASSQDRPGGTEAFF. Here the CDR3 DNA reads TGTGCCAGCAGCCAAGATCGCCCAGGGGGGACTGAAGCTTTCTTT.

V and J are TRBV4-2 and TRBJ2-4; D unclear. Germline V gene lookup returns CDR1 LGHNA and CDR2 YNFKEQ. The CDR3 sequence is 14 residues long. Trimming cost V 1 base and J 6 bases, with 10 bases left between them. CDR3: CASSQVEGGNIQYF. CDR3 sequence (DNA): TGTGCCAGCAGCCAAGTCGAAGGCGGAAACATTCAGTACTTC.